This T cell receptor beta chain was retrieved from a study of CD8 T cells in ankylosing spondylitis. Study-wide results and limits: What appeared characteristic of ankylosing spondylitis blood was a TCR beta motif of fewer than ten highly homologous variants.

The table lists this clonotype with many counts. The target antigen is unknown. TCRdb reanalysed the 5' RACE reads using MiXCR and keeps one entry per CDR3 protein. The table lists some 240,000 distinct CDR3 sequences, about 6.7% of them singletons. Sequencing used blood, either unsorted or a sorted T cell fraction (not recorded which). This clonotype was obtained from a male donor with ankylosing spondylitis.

DNA of the CDR3: TGTGCCAGCAGTCCCTCTGTGGGTGGAAACACCATATATTTT. Protein sequence: CASSPSVGGNTIYF. The rearrangement uses TRBV27 and TRBJ1-3; D gene ambiguous. From germline, CDR1 is MNHEY and CDR2 SMNVEV (reference sequence). The CDR3 is 14 amino acids. Deletions cut 5 bases from V and 3 bases from J, with 11 bases between.